This T cell receptor beta chain originates from a study of T cell responses to AZD1222 COVID-19 vaccine. The method was immunoSEQ multiplex PCR; TCRdb's version includes in-frame clones alone and lacks a portion of them. The sample carries roughly 130,000 clones, about 92% recorded once. V lost 8 bases and J 4 bases, leaving 21 bases between the germline ends. This CDR3 has 15 residues. Germline assignment: CDR1 MDHEN and CDR2 SYDVKM. The rearrangement joins TRBV28 to TRBJ2-7; a possible D gene is TRBD2 (6 bases). Specimen: peripheral blood, collected on day 0 of AZD1222 vaccination. The TCR sequence derives from an adult in good health. Written as DNA, the CDR3 is TGTGCCAGCCCCCCCGCACTGGGTGCGGGGTACGAGCAGTACTTC. Translated: CASPPALGAGYEQYF.